This T cell receptor beta chain was obtained from a study of Ad26.COV2.S vaccination and SARS-CoV-2 variants. Broader study findings: Possibly, TCR breadth and depth analyses underestimated total T cell responses. The study found higher spike-specific TCR breadth in vaccine than placebo recipients. Reportedly, spike-specific CD8+ and CD4+ T cell responses achieved substantial breadth once vaccination had taken place.

As to this clone: Its antigen is unidentified.

The V gene's germline CDR1 is MNHEY and CDR2 SMNVEV (reference sequence). This CDR3 has 12 amino acids. The V and J ends lost 6 bases and 8 bases respectively, with 13 bases between them. Libraries were prepared by immunoSEQ multiplex PCR; TCRdb keeps only in-frame clonotypes and omits some of them. This sample has over 110,000 clones; approximately 90% occur once, and the top ten carry 5%. This specimen consisted of peripheral blood, obtained after recovery from COVID-19. The TCR originated in a human donor who had recovered from COVID-19. This rearrangement joins TRBV27 to TRBJ1-2; D gene unclear. The CDR3 sequence: CASRTRERGYTF. The DNA of the CDR3 is TGTGCCAGCAGGACCCGGGAGCGGGGCTACACCTTC.